The 32 T cell receptor beta chains below were found in one sample sequenced in a study of T cells after yellow fever vaccination. TCRdb reprocessed the 5' RACE reads via MiXCR and lists one record per CDR3 protein. Here the sample spans around 120,000 distinct CDR3 sequences, approximately 7.1% being singletons. This material consisted of CD4+ T cells sorted from PBMCs, taken about 41 days after the first yellow fever vaccination. These TCRs come from a man between 18 and 29 years old who received the YFV17D yellow fever vaccine.

Turning to this clonotype: This could be a read error, since a much larger clone is one nucleotide away. The CDR3 ends on some other residue instead of the conserved phenylalanine or tryptophan, so this is likely a read error. This chain joins TRBV6-1 and TRBJ2-1, with 7 bases identical to TRBD1. This CDR3 spans 16 amino acids. Germline CDR1 MNHNS, CDR2 SASEGT. J gave up 8 bases and V 6 bases, and 16 bases lay outside the gene matches. The CDR3, as DNA: TGTGCCAGCAGCCCAGAGGGGGCTCGGGGTCTCCATGAGCAGTTCTCC. Amino acid sequence: CASSPEGARGLHEQFS.

In the case of this clonotype: Since a much larger clone is just one base distant, this may be a read error. The chain joins TRBV5-1 to TRBJ2-1; D assignment may be TRBD1 or TRBD2 (6 bases each). The V gene's germline CDR1 is SGHRS and CDR2 YFSETQ. The germline V and J ends were trimmed by 5 bases and 4 bases, with 16 bases remaining between them. CDR3 length: 15 residues. The chain's CDR3 is CASRSGARVYNEQFF. CDR3 coding DNA: TGCGCCAGCAGATCGGGGGCGAGGGTTTACAATGAGCAGTTCTTC.

This clonotype occurred many times. Here the CDR3 reads CASSLKNTGELFF. Written as DNA, the CDR3 is TGTGCCAGCAGCTTAAAGAACACCGGGGAGCTGTTTTTT. The chain links TRBV7-3 to TRBJ2-2; D not resolved. Germline assignment: CDR1 SGHTA and CDR2 FQGTGA. The CDR3 is 13 amino acids. Trimming removed 1 base from V and 1 base from J, with 1 base in between. Drawing the rest from reference TRBV7-3 and TRBJ2-2, the complete variable domain is GAGVSQTPSNKVTEKGKYVELRCDPISGHTALYWYRQSLGQGPEFLIYFQGTGAADDSGLPNDRFFAVRPEGSVSTLKIQRTERGDSAVYLCASSLKNTGELFFGEGSRLTVL.

This clonotype occurred a few times. The V and J genes are TRBV7-2 and TRBJ2-5; TRBD2 agrees at 10 bases. This CDR3 is 15 amino acids long. Germline V gives CDR1 SGHTA, CDR2 FQGNSA. The V gene end was trimmed by 5 bases and the J gene end by 2 bases; junction bases not matched to a gene: 5. The CDR3 nucleotides are TGTGCCAGCAGCGCTACTAGCGGGGTTCAAGAGACCCAGTACTTC. As protein: CASSATSGVQETQYF.

The sample holds many counts of this clonotype. V is TRBV10-3 and J is TRBJ1-3; D gene unclear. The CDR3 consists of 12 residues. Germline values: CDR1 ENHRY, CDR2 SYGVKD. V was clipped by 8 bases and J by 1 base, with 6 bases between them. The CDR3 protein is CAIGDSGNTIYF. The CDR3 DNA reads as TGTGCCATCGGGGATTCTGGAAACACCATATATTTT.

This clonotype was recorded at least ten times. The chain links TRBV12-3 or TRBV12-4 to TRBJ2-2; TRBD1 is a possible D gene (5 bases). This CDR3 comprises 14 residues. V was clipped by 6 bases and J by 3 bases, with 11 bases between them. The chain's CDR3 is CASRQDRDTGELFF. The CDR3 nucleotides are TGTGCCAGCAGACAAGACAGAGACACCGGGGAGCTGTTTTTT.

In this sample, this clonotype turned up many times. This sequence joins TRBV4-2 and TRBJ2-1, with 9 bases that match TRBD2. V shed 0 bases, J shed 5 bases, and the junction held 8 bases outside the gene matches. Germline-derived CDR1 and CDR2 are LGHNA and YNFKEQ. There are 17 residues in the CDR3. The CDR3 sequence: CASSQDGGGGGHNEQFF. In DNA, the CDR3 is TGTGCCAGCAGCCAAGATGGTGGCGGGGGGGGGCACAATGAGCAGTTCTTC.

This clonotype was recorded once. A much larger clone sits a single nucleotide away, making a read error possible. The chain employs TRBV11-2 and TRBJ2-1, with a tentative D call TRBD2 (7 bases). CDR3 length equals 18 residues. Trimming stripped 2 bases from V and 4 bases from J, with 21 bases between. From germline, CDR1 is SGHAT and CDR2 FQNNGV. DNA of the CDR3: TGTGCCAGCAGCTTATTCTCGACTATCGGGGGGCTTTACAATGAGCAGTTCTTC. This translates into CASSLFSTIGGLYNEQFF. The variable domain in full, with the rest retrieved from reference TRBV11-2 and TRBJ2-1, is EAGVAQSPRYKIIEKRQSVAFWCNPISGHATLYWYQQILGQGPKLLIQFQNNGVVDDSQLPKDRFSAERLKGVDSTLKIQPAKLEDSAVYLCASSLFSTIGGLYNEQFFGPGTRLTVL.

In this sample, this clonotype turned up many times. The chain uses TRBV3-1 and TRBJ2-3, with D perhaps given as TRBD1 or TRBD2 (5 bases each). The CDR3 has 15 amino acids. Per germline, CDR1 LGHDT and CDR2 YNNKEL (reference sequence). The V end was cut by 1 base, the J end by 2 bases, with 10 bases between. The CDR3 is CASSQGVGTTDTQYF. CDR3 bases: TGTGCCAGCAGCCAAGGTGTGGGGACCACAGATACGCAGTATTTT.

In its sample, this clonotype was seen many times. This chain joins TRBV12-3 or TRBV12-4 and TRBJ1-1, with unresolved D. V was cut by 3 bases and J by 3 bases, with 11 bases left in between. This CDR3 spans 14 amino acids. This CDR3 reads CASSFRAADTEAFF. The CDR3 DNA reads as TGTGCCAGCAGTTTTAGGGCAGCAGACACTGAAGCTTTCTTT.

This clonotype has a count of ten or more. The CDR3 is CASSLFPYEQYF. CDR3 bases: TGTGCCAGCAGCTTATTCCCCTACGAGCAGTACTTC. The genes are TRBV7-2 and TRBJ2-7; D gene ambiguous. CDR1 is SGHTA, CDR2 FQGNSA, per germline. The V end was cut by 2 bases, the J end by 2 bases, with 4 bases between. The CDR3 extends over 12 amino acids.

This clonotype was observed at least ten times. This chain uses TRBV12-3 or TRBV12-4 with TRBJ1-6; 7 bases map to TRBD1. V was pared by 4 bases and J by 2 bases, with 5 bases of the junction left unmatched. This CDR3 has 16 amino acids. CDR3 nucleotide sequence: TGTGCCAGCAGTTCTAGGGGGCTCCCCTATAATTCACCCCTCCACTTT. As protein: CASSSRGLPYNSPLHF.

This clonotype was seen repeatedly, ten times or more. The chain joins TRBV10-3 to TRBJ1-2; tentative D call: TRBD1 (5 bases). Germline V lookup: CDR1 ENHRY, CDR2 SYGVKD. This CDR3 region has 15 residues. Trimming pared 2 bases from V and 3 bases from J, leaving 13 bases between. In nucleotides, the CDR3 is TGTGCCATCAGTGAGGTTAGGGGACTGCACTATGGCTACACCTTC. Translation: CAISEVRGLHYGYTF.

This clonotype was detected ten times or more. The chain couples TRBV6-5 to TRBJ2-7; D tentatively reads TRBD1 or TRBD2 (6 bases each). CDR1 is MNHEY, CDR2 SVGAGI, per germline. This CDR3 is 15 amino acids long. V lost 1 base and J 5 bases, leaving 15 bases between the germline ends. This CDR3 is CASSYFPSRGDEQYF. DNA for the CDR3: TGTGCCAGCAGTTACTTCCCCTCAAGGGGGGACGAGCAGTACTTC.

This clonotype was counted only a few times. V is TRBV5-4 and J is TRBJ2-5; D possibly corresponds to TRBD2 (6 bases). The CDR3 is 13 amino acids. V was pared by 2 bases and J by 4 bases, with 9 bases between. Germline-derived CDR1 and CDR2 are SGHNT and YYREEE (reference sequence). The CDR3 nucleotides are TGTGCCAGCAGCTTCGTGGGAGGAGAGACCCAGTACTTC. It specifies CASSFVGGETQYF.

V and J are TRBV5-4 and TRBJ2-5; 10 bases align to TRBD2. The V gene's germline CDR1 is SGHNT and CDR2 YYREEE (reference sequence). The CDR3 length is 15 residues. V was pared by 0 bases and J by 5 bases, with 4 bases of the junction left unmatched. This CDR3 is CASSLALAGVETQYF. The DNA for the CDR3 is TGTGCCAGCAGCTTGGCCCTAGCGGGGGTGGAGACCCAGTACTTC.

This clonotype was detected ten times or more. The rearrangement links TRBV6-5 to TRBJ1-2, with D possibly being TRBD1 (6 bases). Trimming stripped 2 bases from V and 4 bases from J, with 8 bases between. There are 13 residues in the CDR3. The germline V gene encodes CDR1 MNHEY and CDR2 SVGAGI. The CDR3 sequence is CASSYLQGYGYTF. The CDR3 bases are TGTGCCAGCAGTTACCTACAGGGCTATGGCTACACCTTC.

The CDR3: CASSDPGQGRVQPQHF. CDR3 DNA: TGTGCCAGCAGTGACCCTGGACAGGGAAGGGTTCAGCCCCAGCATTTT. The chain joins TRBV6-4 to TRBJ1-5, with 8 bases identical to TRBD1. V gave up 2 bases and J gave up 6 bases; unmatched junction bases: 9. Germline values: CDR1 MRHNA, CDR2 SNTAGT. The CDR3 is 16 residues long.

To note about this clonotype: At one end, the junction sequence differs from germline, possibly due to a read error. The chain carries TRBV11-2 and TRBJ2-2, with D possibly matching TRBD2 (5 bases). In germline, CDR1 is SGHAT, CDR2 FQNNGV. The CDR3 runs to 14 residues. In DNA form, the CDR3 reads TGTGCCAGCAGCCTAGGACTGGTCACCAGGGAGCTGTTTTTT. It specifies CASSLGLVTRELFF. Drawing the rest from reference TRBV11-2 and TRBJ2-2, the complete variable domain is EAGVAQSPRYKIIEKRQSVAFWCNPISGHATLYWYQQILGQGPKLLIQFQNNGVVDDSQLPKDRFSAERLKGVDSTLKIQPAKLEDSAVYLCASSLGLVTRELFFGEGSRLTVL.

This clonotype was recorded at least ten times. This sequence joins TRBV7-3 and TRBJ2-5; 8 positions match TRBD2. Germline V gene data show CDR1 as SGHTA and CDR2 as FQGTGA. J was trimmed by 5 bases and V by 0 bases; bases with no gene match: 5. This CDR3 comprises 15 residues. The CDR3 DNA reads TGTGCCAGCAGCTTAACGGGGGGACTAGAGGAGACCCAGTACTTC. Encoded protein: CASSLTGGLEETQYF.

This clonotype was seen many times. This CDR3 is CAISGQGAHTIYF. In DNA form, the CDR3 reads TGTGCCATCAGTGGGCAGGGGGCACACACCATATATTTT. The V and J genes are TRBV10-3 and TRBJ1-3; 8 bases fit TRBD1. The CDR3 consists of 13 residues. Germline assignment: CDR1 ENHRY and CDR2 SYGVKD. V trimming: 4 bases; J trimming: 8 bases; junction bases outside the gene matches: 4.

This clonotype was counted ten times or more. The chain couples TRBV9 to TRBJ2-3; 10 bases map to TRBD2. The CDR3 contains 19 residues. Germline V lookup: CDR1 SGDLS, CDR2 YYNGEE. With V trimmed by 0 bases and J by 5 bases, 15 bases remained unmatched. CDR3 sequence: CASSVVPSGGEGRRDTQYF. The DNA for the CDR3 is TGTGCCAGCAGCGTAGTACCCAGCGGGGGGGAGGGTAGAAGAGATACGCAGTATTTT.

This clonotype was seen many times. V gene TRBV5-1 combines with J gene TRBJ1-1, with no clear D. The CDR3 runs to 13 residues. Germline CDR1 and CDR2: SGHRS and YFSETQ. V was trimmed by 0 bases and J by 7 bases, leaving 10 bases between them. The chain's CDR3 is CASSLVPSGEAFF. CDR3 nucleotide sequence: TGCGCCAGCAGCTTGGTCCCCTCGGGTGAAGCTTTCTTT.

This clonotype was counted many times. V usage is TRBV7-9 and J usage is TRBJ2-1; a weak D match, TRBD2 (5 bases). Germline loops: CDR1 SEHNR, CDR2 FQNEAQ (reference sequence). With 5 bases removed from V and 1 base from J, the gap between germline ends came to 18 bases. This CDR3 has 17 residues. CDR3 in DNA: TGTGCCAGCAGCCCGGTCCGAGGGCGCCTTTCCTACAATGAGCAGTTCTTC. Its translation is CASSPVRGRLSYNEQFF.

J is TRBJ2-7 and V is TRBV30, with D uncertain. Per germline, CDR1 GTSNPN and CDR2 SVGIG (reference sequence). The CDR3 has 12 amino acids. V lost 0 bases and J 13 bases, leaving 16 bases between the germline ends. CDR3 region: CAWSVLPSAQYF. DNA of the CDR3: TGTGCCTGGAGTGTACTGCCTTCCGCTCAATACTTC. The full variable domain, its missing parts supplied by reference TRBV30 and TRBJ2-7, is SQTIHQWPATLVQPVGSPLSLECTVEGTSNPNLYWYRQAAGRGLQLLFYSVGIGQISSEVPQNLSASRPQDRQFILSSKKLLLSDSGFYLCAWSVLPSAQYFGPGTRLTVT.

This clonotype was observed at least ten times. The rearrangement joins TRBV15 to TRBJ1-2; D gene uncertain. Germline V CDR1 and CDR2: LNHNV, YYDKDF (reference sequence). The CDR3 sequence is 13 residues long. V was shortened by 4 bases and J by 4 bases, with 10 bases between the two germline ends. The CDR3 nucleotides are TGTGCCACCAGCAACACCAACATCTATGGCTACACCTTC. This sequence encodes CATSNTNIYGYTF.

This clonotype was recorded many times. The chain links TRBV7-9 to TRBJ1-6; D is uncertain. The germline gives CDR1 SEHNR, CDR2 FQNEAQ (reference sequence). Deletions cut 5 bases from V and 9 bases from J, with 8 bases between. CDR3 length: 12 amino acids. CDR3 residues: CASSPEGSPLHF. As DNA, the CDR3 is TGTGCCAGCAGCCCGGAGGGTTCACCCCTCCACTTT.

This clonotype was seen repeatedly, ten times or more. V gene TRBV20-1 combines with J gene TRBJ2-5; 8 bases line up with TRBD2. This CDR3 spans 13 amino acids. Germline CDR1 reads DFQATT; CDR2 reads SNEGSKA (reference sequence). The J segment lost 3 bases and the V segment lost 5 bases, leaving 5 bases of the junction unmatched. This CDR3 reads CSAYRGGKETQYF. The CDR3 DNA follows: TGCAGTGCTTACCGGGGGGGTAAAGAGACCCAGTACTTC.

This clonotype has at least ten counts. The chain combines TRBV5-1 with TRBJ2-3; possible D gene TRBD1, 6 bases. V was clipped by 4 bases and J by 4 bases, with 13 bases between them. This CDR3 region has 14 residues. CDR1 SGHRS and CDR2 YFSETQ come from the germline V gene. Here the CDR3 DNA reads TGCGCCAGCAGCCCCCTCTCAGGGGCAGATACGCAGTATTTT. It is translated as CASSPLSGADTQYF.

This clonotype was recorded at least ten times. V gene TRBV29-1 combines with J gene TRBJ2-7; 12 nucleotides line up with TRBD1. This CDR3 comprises 16 residues. Trimming cost V 6 bases and J 6 bases; bases outside gene matches: 15. Germline CDR1 and CDR2: SQVTM and ANQGSEA. Here the CDR3 reads CSVEPEPGQGAFEQYF. CDR3 nucleotides: TGCAGCGTCGAGCCTGAACCGGGACAGGGGGCTTTCGAGCAGTACTTC.

The CDR3 region is CASSLGGLGRGNIQYF. DNA of the CDR3: TGTGCCAGCAGCCTGGGGGGACTCGGCAGGGGAAACATTCAGTACTTC. V gene TRBV5-4 combines with J gene TRBJ2-4, with D possibly being TRBD1 or TRBD2 (6 bases each). The CDR3 spans 16 residues. V shed 4 bases and J shed 6 bases, with 20 bases lying between them. Germline values: CDR1 SGHNT, CDR2 YYREEE (reference sequence).

This clonotype was seen ten or more times. The chain employs TRBV5-1 and TRBJ1-3; D ambiguous. The CDR3 contains 15 residues. Per germline, CDR1 SGHRS and CDR2 YFSETQ. Trimming cost V 4 bases and J 4 bases, with 15 bases left between them. The CDR3 here is CASSLGSGVGNTIYF. The CDR3 coding sequence is TGCGCCAGCAGCCTGGGATCTGGGGTCGGAAACACCATATATTTT.